This T cell receptor beta chain emerged from a study of cytomegalovirus exposure and HLA in healthy donors. The V gene's germline CDR1 is SGHKS and CDR2 YYEKEE (reference sequence). This CDR3 has 14 amino acids. Trimming cost V 4 bases and J 1 base; bases outside gene matches: 3. In the PCR, 60 Vbeta and 13 Jbeta primers were used. TCRdb's copy holds only in-frame clones and misses some; the assay was immunoSEQ multiplex PCR. The table records around 120,000 clones, about 80% of them present only once. The chain joins TRBV5-5 to TRBJ1-1; 8 positions match TRBD1. The sequence was obtained from a man aged 25-40 years in good health and CMV-seropositive. Sequencing used PBMCs. The CDR3 sequence is CASSRTGGNTEAFF. The CDR3, as DNA: TGTGCCAGCAGCCGTACAGGGGGGAACACTGAAGCTTTCTTT. The variable domain in full, completed from reference TRBV5-5 and TRBJ1-1, reads DAGVTQSPTHLIKTRGQQVTLRCSPISGHKSVSWYQQVLGQGPQFIFQYYEKEERGRGNFPDRFSARQFPNYSSELNVNALLLGDSALYLCASSRTGGNTEAFFGQGTRLTVV.